This T cell receptor beta chain derives from a study of T cell clonality in common variable immunodeficiency. General study results and limits: Common variable immunodeficiency TCR beta sequences reportedly had fewer deletions and N-nucleotide insertions. CVID subjects shared fewer TCRbeta clones than healthy controls did. CVID subjects had higher TCRbeta clonality than healthy controls, most marked in about a third.

Of CVID subjects, approximately 14 were female and roughly 29 male, mean age approximately 40. Caucasian heritage predominated among both patients and controls. For this clone: The antigen remains unidentified. The sample contains more than one DNA sequence encoding this CDR3.

Profiled with immunoSEQ multiplex PCR; TCRdb holds only in-frame clones, not every one. The table records 25,000 to 30,000 clones without singletons, the ten largest covering 3.5% to 4.5%. Sequenced input: peripheral blood mononuclear cells. The sequence came from a human donor with common variable immunodeficiency.

The CDR3 sequence: CASSLVPPGPGGNEQFF. The DNA read from the CDR3 is TGTGCCAGCAGCTTAGTCCCCCCAGGTCCGGGGGGCAATGAG. The V call is TRBV7-6, the J call TRBJ2-1; 7 bases fit TRBD2. The read falls 3 residues short of the CDR3 end, and the missing part is taken from the germline J gene. Germline V gene lookup returns CDR1 SGHVS and CDR2 FNYEAQ. This CDR3 has 17 residues. The J segment lost 6 bases and the V segment lost 1 base, leaving 12 bases of the junction unmatched.